This is a list of T cell receptor beta chains from one sample in a study of shared clonotypes between healthy human individuals. Clones were sequenced by immunoSEQ multiplex PCR, and TCRdb holds only the in-frame ones, with some missing. The data contain some 1,900,000 clones, about 94% of them singletons. Sequencing input: naive CD8+ T cells sorted from blood. All receptors come from a man younger than 30 in good health. The CDR3 runs from the conserved cysteine through the conserved F or W. D genes are given only for firm matches. The size of a clone is reported for some rows only, either as once, few or many, or as a class for expanded clones.

>TRBJ2-2|TRBV4-3|.|.
TGCGCCAGCAGCCAACTTCTTGGGGGAGTGGACACCGGGGAGCTGTTTTTT
CASSQLLGGVDTGELFF
>TRBJ2-3|TRBV27|.|.
TGTGCCAGCAGTTGGACTAAAACTGCCACAGATACGCAGTATTTT
CASSWTKTATDTQYF
>TRBJ1-2|TRBV7-9|.|.
TGTGCCAGCAGCTTAGGGGGAGAGGACTATGGCTACACCTTC
CASSLGGEDYGYTF
>TRBJ2-7|TRBV6-6|.|once
TGTGCCAGCAGTTACTCCCGAAGGGTCTACGAGCAGTACTTC
CASSYSRRVYEQYF
>TRBJ2-5|TRBV6-6|.|.
TGTGCCAGCAGCTCTCCCCCAGAGACCCAGTACTTC
CASSSPPETQYF
>TRBJ1-2|TRBV5-6|.|.
TGTGCCAGCAGCTTGGCCGAGGGGTATGGCTACACCTTC
CASSLAEGYGYTF
>TRBJ2-7|TRBV11-2|.|.
TGTGCCAGCAGCTTTGGCAGCTATGCCTACGAGCAGTACTTC
CASSFGSYAYEQYF
>TRBJ2-7|TRBV5-6|.|once
TGTGCCAGCAGCTCCTTGGACGGGGACCCCCTCCAGGACTTC
CASSSLDGDPLQDF
>TRBJ2-7|TRBV18|.|.
TGTGCCAGCTCACCAGTTCAAGACTCCTACGAGCAGTACTTC
CASSPVQDSYEQYF
>TRBJ1-2|TRBV5-4|TRBD1|once
TGTGCCAGCAGCACCGGGACAGGAGGCTACACCTTC
CASSTGTGGYTF
>TRBJ2-7|TRBV7-9|TRBD1|.
TGTGCCTCCAGCCAGGGGGCCCCCTCCTACGAGCAGTACTTC
CASSQGAPSYEQYF
>TRBJ2-7|TRBV19|.|.
TGTGCCAGTAGTATGGGACCGAACTACGAGCAGTACTTC
CASSMGPNYEQYF
>TRBJ1-5|TRBV18|.|.
TGTGCCAGCTCACCACCCCCCACGGGGCCGGGGGTGGGATTGCTCAGCAATCAGCCCCAGCATTTT
CASSPPPTGPGVGLLSNQPQHF
>TRBJ2-7|TRBV9|TRBD1|.
TGTGCCAGCAGCCCCGAGACAGGGATTGTAGACGAGCAGTACTTC
CASSPETGIVDEQYF
>TRBJ1-4|TRBV30|.|.
TGTGCCTGGACAGGGATTAATGAAAAACTGTTTTTT
CAWTGINEKLFF
>TRBJ1-1|TRBV21-1|.|.
TGTGCCATCACTCTCACAGGGGGCACTGAAGCTTTCTTT
CAITLTGGTEAFF
>TRBJ2-7|TRBV7-8|.|.
TGTGCCAGCAGCTGGGGGTCAGCCTACGAGCAGTACTTC
CASSWGSAYEQYF
>TRBJ2-1|TRBV19|TRBD2|.
TGTGCCAGTAGTATAGGTGCTAGCGGGAGAAGGAATGAGCAGTTCTTC
CASSIGASGRRNEQFF
>TRBJ2-1|TRBV19|.|.
TGTGCCAGTAGTATAGACCAGACAGTACCACCCAATGAGCAGTTCTTC
CASSIDQTVPPNEQFF
>TRBJ2-1|TRBV5-4|TRBD2|.
TGTGCCAGCACGGAGCGGGGTTACAATGAGCAGTTCTTC
CASTERGYNEQFF
>TRBJ1-2|TRBV30|.|.
TGTGCCTGGAGTGTACTACAAGAGGACCGATATGGCTACACCTTC
CAWSVLQEDRYGYTF
>TRBJ2-7|TRBV7-2|TRBD2|.
TGTGCCAGCAGCTTAGGCGGGAGGGCCTACGAGCAGTACTTC
CASSLGGRAYEQYF
>TRBJ2-1|TRBV5-1|TRBD2|.
TGCGCCAGCAGCTTCCGCGGGGGGGCCAACAATGAGCAGTTCTTC
CASSFRGGANNEQFF
>TRBJ2-5|TRBV4-1|TRBD2|once
TGCGCCAGCAGCCAAGATCCTCAGGGACTAGCGAGGGAGACCCAGTACTTC
CASSQDPQGLARETQYF
>TRBJ2-7|TRBV25-1|.|.
TGTGCCAGCAGTCGGGGCAGGGGAAACGAGCAGTACTTC
CASSRGRGNEQYF
>TRBJ2-5|TRBV5-1|.|.
TGCGCCAGCAGCTCGCGAAGGGGTTTCGGGGAGACCCAGTACTTC
CASSSRRGFGETQYF
>TRBJ2-5|TRBV27|.|.
TGTGCCAGCGGACCGAGGCAAGAGACCCAGTACTTC
CASGPRQETQYF
>TRBJ1-3|TRBV13|.|.
TGTGCCAGCAGCCTAGGGGGGGACACCATATATTTT
CASSLGGDTIYF
>TRBJ1-2|TRBV7-8|.|.
TGTGCCAGCAGCTTAGCGGTTGGGCCGTCCCTCTATGGCTACACCTTC
CASSLAVGPSLYGYTF
>TRBJ2-1|TRBV25-1|TRBD2|once
TGTGCCAGCAGTGGCGGACTAGCGGGCTCCTACAATGAGCAGTTCTTC
CASSGGLAGSYNEQFF
>TRBJ2-4|TRBV13|TRBD1|.
TGTGCCAGCAGTACGCGGGACAGGGGGGACATTCAGTACTTC
CASSTRDRGDIQYF
>TRBJ2-7|TRBV7-9|TRBD1|.
TGTGCCAGCAGCTTAGCCTCGGGACAGGGATACGAGCAGTACTTC
CASSLASGQGYEQYF
>TRBJ2-1|TRBV7-9|TRBD2|once
TGTGCCAGCAGCCCCCCCCGGTGGGGACTAGCGGAAACTGACAATGAGCAGTTCTTC
CASSPPRWGLAETDNEQFF
>TRBJ2-7|TRBV28|TRBD1|.
TGTGCCAGCAGTTTCAGGGGGCCAGGATTCTACGAGCAGTACTTC
CASSFRGPGFYEQYF
>TRBJ2-1|TRBV5-1|TRBD2|once
TGCGCCACCCATCTCGGGGGGAGCTCCTACAATGAGCAGTTCTTC
CATHLGGSSYNEQFF
>TRBJ2-1|TRBV5-6|.|.
TGTGCCAGCAGCTTAGAGGGACAAAATGAGCAGTTCTTC
CASSLEGQNEQFF
>TRBJ1-2|TRBV29-1|.|.
TGCAGCGTTGCATCCGGGGGGGACTATGGCTACACCTTC
CSVASGGDYGYTF
>TRBJ2-1|TRBV7-9|.|.
TGTGCCAGCAGCTTAGAGTCGCGGTACAATGAGCAGTTCTTC
CASSLESRYNEQFF
>TRBJ2-7|TRBV5-1|.|.
TGCGCCAGCAGCTTGGCGGCGCCGGTAGTAGACGAGCAGTACTTC
CASSLAAPVVDEQYF
>TRBJ1-1|TRBV30|TRBD1|once
TGTGCCTGGAGTGCGGACAGGGGCACTGAAGCTTTCTTT
CAWSADRGTEAFF
>TRBJ2-2|TRBV5-4|TRBD2|.
TGTGCCAGCAGCTTGGTCGCGGGAGCCGGGGAGCTGTTTTTT
CASSLVAGAGELFF
>TRBJ1-5|TRBV6-1|.|.
TGTGCCAGCAGTGATAATTCCGGGTGGGCTCAGCCCCAGCATTTT
CASSDNSGWAQPQHF
>TRBJ2-1|TRBV30|TRBD2|.
TGTGCCTGGAGTACCGGGACTAGCGGGATGAATGAGCAGTTCTTC
CAWSTGTSGMNEQFF
>TRBJ2-1|TRBV28|TRBD2|.
TGTGCCAGCAGTTTATCGATAGCGGGGGGAAACAATGAGCAGTTCTTC
CASSLSIAGGNNEQFF
>TRBJ2-7|TRBV10-3|.|.
TGTGCCATCAGTGATTTGAGCGGGACACCGGACGAGCAGTACTTC
CAISDLSGTPDEQYF
>TRBJ2-7|TRBV18|.|.
TGTGCCAGCTCACCACCGATGACGCCCTACGAGCAGTACTTC
CASSPPMTPYEQYF
>TRBJ2-5|TRBV27|.|.
TGTGCCAGCAGTTCCCTCCCCCCAAACTTGCAAGAGACCCAGTACTTC
CASSSLPPNLQETQYF